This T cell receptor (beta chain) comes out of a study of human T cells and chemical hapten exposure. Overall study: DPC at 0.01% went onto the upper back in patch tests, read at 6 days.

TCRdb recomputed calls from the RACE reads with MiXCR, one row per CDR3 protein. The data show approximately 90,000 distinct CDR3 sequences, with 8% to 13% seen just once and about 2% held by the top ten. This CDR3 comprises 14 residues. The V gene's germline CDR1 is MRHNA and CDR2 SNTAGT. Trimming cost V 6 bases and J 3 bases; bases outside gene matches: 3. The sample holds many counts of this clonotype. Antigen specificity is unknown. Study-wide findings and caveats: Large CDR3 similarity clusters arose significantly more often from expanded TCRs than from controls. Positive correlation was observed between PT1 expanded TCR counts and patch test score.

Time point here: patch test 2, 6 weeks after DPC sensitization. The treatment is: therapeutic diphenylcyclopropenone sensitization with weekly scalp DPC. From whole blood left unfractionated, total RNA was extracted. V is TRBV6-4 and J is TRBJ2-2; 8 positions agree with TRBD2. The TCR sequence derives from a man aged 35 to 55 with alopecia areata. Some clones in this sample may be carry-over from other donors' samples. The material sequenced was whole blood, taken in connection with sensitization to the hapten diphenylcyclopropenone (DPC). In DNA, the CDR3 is TGTGCCAGCAGCACTAGCGGATACACCGGGGAGCTGTTTTTT. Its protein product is CASSTSGYTGELFF.